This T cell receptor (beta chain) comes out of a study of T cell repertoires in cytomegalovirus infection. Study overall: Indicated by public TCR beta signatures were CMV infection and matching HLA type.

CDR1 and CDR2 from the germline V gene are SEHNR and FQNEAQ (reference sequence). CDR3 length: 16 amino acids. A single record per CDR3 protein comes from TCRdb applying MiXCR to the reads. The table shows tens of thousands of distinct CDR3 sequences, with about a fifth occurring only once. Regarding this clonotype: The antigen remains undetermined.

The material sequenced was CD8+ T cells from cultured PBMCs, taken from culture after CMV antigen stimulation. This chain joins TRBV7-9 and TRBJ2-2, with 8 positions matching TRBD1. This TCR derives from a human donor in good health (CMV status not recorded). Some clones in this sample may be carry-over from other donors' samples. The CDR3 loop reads CALLESGRGHSGELFF. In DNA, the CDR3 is TGTGCACTCCTCGAAAGCGGCAGGGGGCACTCCGGGGAGCTGTTTTTT.